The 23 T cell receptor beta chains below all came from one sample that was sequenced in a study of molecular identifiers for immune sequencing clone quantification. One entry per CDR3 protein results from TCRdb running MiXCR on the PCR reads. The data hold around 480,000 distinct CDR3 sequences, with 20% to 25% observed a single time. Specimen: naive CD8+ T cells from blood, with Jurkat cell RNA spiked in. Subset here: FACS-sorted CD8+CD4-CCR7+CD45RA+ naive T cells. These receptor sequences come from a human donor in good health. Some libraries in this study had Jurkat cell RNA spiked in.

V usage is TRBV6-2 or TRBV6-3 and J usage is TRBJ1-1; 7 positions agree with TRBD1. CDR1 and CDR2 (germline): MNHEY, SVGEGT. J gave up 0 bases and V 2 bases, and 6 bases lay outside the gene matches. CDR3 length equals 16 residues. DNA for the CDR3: TGTGCCAGCAGTTACCGACAGGGTATAATGAACACTGAAGCTTTCTTT. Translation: CASSYRQGIMNTEAFF.

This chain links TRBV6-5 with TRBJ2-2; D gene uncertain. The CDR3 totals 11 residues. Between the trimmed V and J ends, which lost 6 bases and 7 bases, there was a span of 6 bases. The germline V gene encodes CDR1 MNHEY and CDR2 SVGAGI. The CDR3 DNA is TGTGCCAGCAGGTTTCTCGGGGAGCTGTTTTTT. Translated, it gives CASRFLGELFF.

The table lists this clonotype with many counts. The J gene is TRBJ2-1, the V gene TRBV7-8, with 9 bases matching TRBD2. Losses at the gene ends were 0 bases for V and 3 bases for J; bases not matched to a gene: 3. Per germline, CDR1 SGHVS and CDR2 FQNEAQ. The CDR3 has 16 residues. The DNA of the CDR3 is TGTGCCAGCAGCTTAGCCGCGGGGGGGCTCTACAATGAGCAGTTCTTC. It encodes CASSLAAGGLYNEQFF.

The CDR3 DNA is TGCGCCAGCAGCTACGTGACAGGGGGCGAGAGCACAGATACGCAGTATTTT. Its protein is CASSYVTGGESTDTQYF. The gene calls are TRBV4-3 and TRBJ2-3, with 10 bases that match TRBD1. The CDR3 extends over 17 amino acids. The V segment lost 5 bases and the J segment 0 bases; nucleotides outside the gene matches: 8. Germline V gene sequence: CDR1 LGHNA, CDR2 YSLEER.

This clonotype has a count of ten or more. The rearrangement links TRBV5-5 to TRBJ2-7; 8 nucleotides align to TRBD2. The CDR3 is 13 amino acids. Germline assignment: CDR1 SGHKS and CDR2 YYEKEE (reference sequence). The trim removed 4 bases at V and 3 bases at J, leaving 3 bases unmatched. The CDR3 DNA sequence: TGTGCCAGCAGCGGGACTAGTCTCTACGAGCAGTACTTC. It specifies CASSGTSLYEQYF.

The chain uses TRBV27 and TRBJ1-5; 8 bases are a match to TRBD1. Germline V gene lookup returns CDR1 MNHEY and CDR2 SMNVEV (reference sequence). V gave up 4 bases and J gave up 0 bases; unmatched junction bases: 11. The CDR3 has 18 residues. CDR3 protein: CASSSYRDRKNSNQPQHF. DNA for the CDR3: TGTGCCAGCAGTTCCTACCGGGACAGGAAAAATAGCAATCAGCCCCAGCATTTT.

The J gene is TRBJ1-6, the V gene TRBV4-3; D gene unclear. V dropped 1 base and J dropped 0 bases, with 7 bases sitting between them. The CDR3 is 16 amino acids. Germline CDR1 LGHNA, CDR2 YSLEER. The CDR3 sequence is CASSQGVHSYNSPLHF. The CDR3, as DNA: TGCGCCAGCAGCCAAGGGGTCCACTCCTATAATTCACCCCTCCACTTT.

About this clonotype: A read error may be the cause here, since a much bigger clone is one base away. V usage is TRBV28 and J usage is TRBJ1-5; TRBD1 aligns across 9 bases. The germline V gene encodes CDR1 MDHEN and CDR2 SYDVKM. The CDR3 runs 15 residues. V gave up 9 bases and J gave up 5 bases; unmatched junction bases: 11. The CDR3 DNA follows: TGTGCCAGAAGTCAAGGGACAGGGAGTGATCAGCCCCAGCATTTT. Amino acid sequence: CARSQGTGSDQPQHF.

As DNA, the CDR3 is TGTGCCAGTAGTATCGGGACTAGCGGGAGGGCAGATACGCAGTATTTT. Its translation is CASSIGTSGRADTQYF. The rearrangement uses TRBV19 and TRBJ2-3; TRBD2 matches 16 bases. Per the germline V gene, CDR1 is LNHDA and CDR2 is SQIVND (reference sequence). This CDR3 is built from 16 residues. The V and J ends lost 3 bases and 4 bases, in that order; junction bases with no gene match: 1.

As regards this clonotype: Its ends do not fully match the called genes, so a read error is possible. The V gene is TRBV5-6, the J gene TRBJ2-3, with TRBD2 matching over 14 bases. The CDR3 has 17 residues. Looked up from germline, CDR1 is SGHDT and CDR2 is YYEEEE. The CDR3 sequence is CASGFWTSGGRTDTQYF. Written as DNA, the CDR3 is TGTGCCAGCGGCTTTTGGACTAGCGGGGGGCGCACAGATACGCAGTATTTT.

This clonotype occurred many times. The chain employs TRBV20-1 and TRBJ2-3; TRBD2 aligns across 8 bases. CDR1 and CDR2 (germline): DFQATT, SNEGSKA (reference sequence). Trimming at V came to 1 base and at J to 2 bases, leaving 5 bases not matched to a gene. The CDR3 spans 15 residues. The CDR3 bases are TGCAGTGCTAGAGCAAGCGGGAGTTACACAGATACGCAGTATTTT. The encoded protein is CSARASGSYTDTQYF.

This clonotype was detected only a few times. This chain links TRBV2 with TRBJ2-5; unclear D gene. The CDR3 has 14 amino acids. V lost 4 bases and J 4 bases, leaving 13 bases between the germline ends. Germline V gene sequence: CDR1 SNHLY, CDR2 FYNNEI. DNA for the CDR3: TGTGCCAGCAGTGGTCCCAGCCTTCGAGAGACCCAGTACTTC. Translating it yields CASSGPSLRETQYF.

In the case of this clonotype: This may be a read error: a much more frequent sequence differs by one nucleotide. CDR3 protein: CASSRTTGELFF. In DNA, the CDR3 is TGTGCCAGCAGCCGCACGACCGGGGAGCTGTTTTTT. The J gene is TRBJ2-2, the V gene TRBV7-6; no definite D call. Germline V gene lookup returns CDR1 SGHVS and CDR2 FNYEAQ. This CDR3 spans 12 amino acids. Trimming took off 5 bases at V and 5 bases at J, with 6 bases between the two ends. Looking up the rest from reference TRBV7-6 and TRBJ2-2 gives the full variable domain: GAGVSQSPRYKVTKRGQDVALRCDPISGHVSLYWYRQALGQGPEFLTYFNYEAQQDKSGLPNDRFSAERPEGSISTLTIQRTEQRDSAMYRCASSRTTGELFFGEGSRLTVL.

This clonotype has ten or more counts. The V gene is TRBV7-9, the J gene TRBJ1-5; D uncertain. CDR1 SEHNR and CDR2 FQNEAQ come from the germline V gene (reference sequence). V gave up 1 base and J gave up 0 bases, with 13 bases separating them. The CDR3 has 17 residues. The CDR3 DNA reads TGTGCCAGCAGCTTAGTTGGAGGAGGAGGTAGCAATCAGCCCCAGCATTTT. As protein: CASSLVGGGGSNQPQHF.

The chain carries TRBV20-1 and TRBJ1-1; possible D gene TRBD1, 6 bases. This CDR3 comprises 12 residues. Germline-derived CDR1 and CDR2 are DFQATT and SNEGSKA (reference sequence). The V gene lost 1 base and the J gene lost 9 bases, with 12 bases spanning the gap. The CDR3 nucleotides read TGCAGTGCTAGAGCGGGGGCAGTTCAAGCTTTCTTT. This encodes CSARAGAVQAFF.

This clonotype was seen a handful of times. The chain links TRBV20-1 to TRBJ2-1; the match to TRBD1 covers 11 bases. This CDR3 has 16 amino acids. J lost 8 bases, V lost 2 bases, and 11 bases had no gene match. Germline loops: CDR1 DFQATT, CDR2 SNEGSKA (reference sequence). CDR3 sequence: CSARTRDRGGVDEQFF. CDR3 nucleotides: TGCAGTGCTAGAACCCGGGACAGGGGGGGGGTGGATGAGCAGTTCTTC.

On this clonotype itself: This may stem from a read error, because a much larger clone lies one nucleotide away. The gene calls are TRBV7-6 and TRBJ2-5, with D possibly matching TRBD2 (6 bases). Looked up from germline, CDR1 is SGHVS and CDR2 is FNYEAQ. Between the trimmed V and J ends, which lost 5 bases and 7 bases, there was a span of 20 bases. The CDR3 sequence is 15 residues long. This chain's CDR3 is CASSPQRSEGGTQYF. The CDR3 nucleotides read TGTGCCAGCAGCCCCCAGCGGTCCGAGGGAGGGACCCAGTACTTC.

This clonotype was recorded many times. CDR3: CSVEDPPGQGSFNYGYTF. The CDR3 coding sequence is TGCAGCGTTGAAGATCCGCCGGGACAGGGCTCCTTTAACTATGGCTACACCTTC. The genes are TRBV29-1 and TRBJ1-2, with 9 bases identical to TRBD1. There are 18 residues in the CDR3. The germline gives CDR1 SQVTM, CDR2 ANQGSEA. J was trimmed by 1 base and V by 0 bases; bases with no gene match: 12. Full variable domain (rest looked up from reference TRBV29-1 and TRBJ1-2): SAVISQKPSRDICQRGTSLTIQCQVDSQVTMMFWYRQQPGQSLTLIATANQGSEATYESGFVIDKFPISRPNLTFSTLTVSNMSPEDSSIYLCSVEDPPGQGSFNYGYTFGSGTRLTVV.

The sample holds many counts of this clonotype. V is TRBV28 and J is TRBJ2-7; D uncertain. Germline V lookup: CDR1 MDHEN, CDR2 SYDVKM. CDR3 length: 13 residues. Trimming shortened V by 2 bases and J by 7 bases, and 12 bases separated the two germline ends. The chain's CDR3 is CASSLIRPTEQYF. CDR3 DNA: TGTGCCAGCAGTTTAATTAGGCCCACGGAGCAGTACTTC.

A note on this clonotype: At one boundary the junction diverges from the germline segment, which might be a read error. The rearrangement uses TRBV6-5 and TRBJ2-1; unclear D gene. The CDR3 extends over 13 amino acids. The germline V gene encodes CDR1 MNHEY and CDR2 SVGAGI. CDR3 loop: CANSGYSYNEQFF. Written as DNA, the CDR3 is TGTGCCAACAGTGGTTACTCCTACAATGAGCAGTTCTTC.

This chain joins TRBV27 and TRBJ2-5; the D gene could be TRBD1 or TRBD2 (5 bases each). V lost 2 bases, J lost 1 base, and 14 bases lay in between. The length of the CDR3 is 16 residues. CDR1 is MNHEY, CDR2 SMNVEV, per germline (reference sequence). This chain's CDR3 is CASSLVAGTFQETQYF. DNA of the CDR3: TGTGCCAGCAGTTTAGTAGCAGGGACCTTCCAAGAGACCCAGTACTTC.

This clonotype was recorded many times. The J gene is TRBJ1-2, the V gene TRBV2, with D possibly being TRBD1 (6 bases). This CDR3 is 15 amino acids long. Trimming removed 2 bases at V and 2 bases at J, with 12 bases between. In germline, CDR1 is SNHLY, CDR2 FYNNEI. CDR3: CASSELRTENYGYTF. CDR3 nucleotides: TGTGCCAGCAGTGAATTGCGGACAGAAAACTATGGCTACACCTTC.

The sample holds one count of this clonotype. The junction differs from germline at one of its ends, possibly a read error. CDR3 residues: CAWTDRNAIYF. CDR3 DNA sequence: TGTGCCTGGACCGATAGAAACGCCATATATTTT. V and J are TRBV30 and TRBJ1-3; D is unresolved. Germline-derived CDR1 and CDR2 are GTSNPN and SVGIG (reference sequence). This CDR3 has 11 residues.